Each of the 17 T cell receptor beta chains below was sequenced from the same sample in a study of blood T cell repertoires in COVID-19. Measured with immunoSEQ multiplex PCR; TCRdb has only the in-frame clones, and not every one. The sample shows some 320,000 clones, roughly 90% of them seen only once. The sequenced material came from PBMCs or T cells enriched from blood (not recorded which). The receptors here all came from a man aged 60 to 75 who had recovered from COVID-19.

This rearrangement joins TRBV5-1 to TRBJ2-7, with 15 bases fitting TRBD2. V trimming: 4 bases; J trimming: 6 bases; junction bases outside the gene matches: 11. This CDR3 has 17 amino acids. Germline loops: CDR1 SGHRS, CDR2 YFSETQ. The CDR3 loop is CASSPIPGLAGGGEQYF. The CDR3 DNA follows: TGCGCCAGCAGCCCGATCCCGGGACTAGCGGGAGGTGGCGAGCAGTACTTC.

This chain connects TRBV4-2 to TRBJ2-7; TRBD2 matches at 9 bases. CDR3 length equals 16 residues. Germline trimming cut 1 base from V and 6 bases from J; bases unmatched to any gene: 10. Germline V gives CDR1 LGHNA, CDR2 YNFKEQ. The CDR3 DNA follows: TGTGCCAGCAGCCAAGTACCGGGACTAGCTCTCGGCGAGCAGTACTTC. Amino acid sequence: CASSQVPGLALGEQYF.

This chain links TRBV27 with TRBJ2-1; 11 bases line up with TRBD2. Germline V CDR1 and CDR2: MNHEY, SMNVEV (reference sequence). This CDR3 comprises 18 residues. V lost 2 bases to trimming and J lost 2 bases; unmatched junction nucleotides: 8. CDR3 in DNA: TGTGCCAGCAGTTTACTCCTAGCGGGAGGCCCAACCTACAATGAGCAGTTCTTC. Translation: CASSLLLAGGPTYNEQFF.

This clone was picked up one time. The CDR3 DNA sequence: TGTGCAAGTCGCTTCCCACTCCCTAGCGGTCCTAACAATGAGCAGTTCTTC. Translated, it gives CASRFPLPSGPNNEQFF. V is TRBV12-2 and J is TRBJ2-1; whether TRBD2, the table's D call, matches the DNA was not checked. TRBV12-2 is annotated as a pseudogene. There are 17 residues in the CDR3.

The rearrangement joins TRBV11-2 to TRBJ2-3, with 13 bases lining up with TRBD2. With 1 base clipped from V and 3 bases from J, the junction kept 4 bases outside the gene matches. The CDR3 is made up of 17 amino acids. CDR1 and CDR2 from the germline V gene are SGHAT and FQNNGV. The CDR3 reads CASSLGGLAGLTDTQYF. DNA of the CDR3: TGTGCCAGCAGCTTAGGGGGACTAGCGGGACTAACAGATACGCAGTATTTT.

The chain links TRBV10-3 to TRBJ1-5, with 7 positions matching TRBD1. Germline V lookup: CDR1 ENHRY, CDR2 SYGVKD. This CDR3 comprises 13 residues. V lost 11 bases and J lost 6; bases outside the gene matches: 10. CDR3 loop: CASTDRVGQPQHF. As DNA, the CDR3 is TGTGCCTCAACAGACAGGGTGGGTCAGCCCCAGCATTTT.

This clone is a singleton in its sample. The rearrangement links TRBV30 to TRBJ2-5, with 11 bases aligning to TRBD1. V dropped 4 bases and J dropped 1; count of bases not matched to a gene: 14. Germline V gene lookup returns CDR1 GTSNPN and CDR2 SVGIG (reference sequence). CDR3 length: 18 amino acids. The CDR3 sequence: CAWKSGTGGGRFQETQYF. CDR3 in DNA: TGTGCCTGGAAGTCGGGGACAGGGGGAGGCCGTTTCCAAGAGACCCAGTACTTC. Looking up the rest from reference TRBV30 and TRBJ2-5 gives the full variable domain: SQTIHQWPATLVQPVGSPLSLECTVEGTSNPNLYWYRQAAGRGLQLLFYSVGIGQISSEVPQNLSASRPQDRQFILSSKKLLLSDSGFYLCAWKSGTGGGRFQETQYFGPGTRLLVL.

The chain combines TRBV6-2 or TRBV6-3 with TRBJ2-1; 8 bases are a match to TRBD1. Trimming cost V 3 bases and J 9 bases; bases outside gene matches: 13. Germline V gene data show CDR1 as MNHEY and CDR2 as SVGEGT. This CDR3 region has 16 residues. CDR3 coding DNA: TGTGCCAGCAGTTATCCTCTGGGGCAGGGGGCCGGTGAGCAGTTCTTC. Its translation: CASSYPLGQGAGEQFF.

For the CDR3, the DNA is TGTGCCAGCAGCGTAGGGGGGACAGTCGCTAATGAAAAACTGTTTTTT. The encoded protein is CASSVGGTVANEKLFF. The chain uses TRBV9 and TRBJ1-4; TRBD1 aligns across 7 bases. The CDR3 has 16 residues. With V trimmed by 0 bases and J by 3 bases, 5 bases remained unmatched. CDR1 and CDR2 from the germline V gene are SGDLS and YYNGEE.

The chain couples TRBV7-6 to TRBJ1-1; TRBD1 is a possible D gene (6 bases). Germline CDR1 reads SGHVS; CDR2 reads FNYEAQ. V lost 3 bases and J 0 bases, leaving 17 bases between the germline ends. This CDR3 is 17 amino acids long. In DNA form, the CDR3 reads TGTGCCAGCAGCTTCCGACTTACAGGGCCAATGAACACTGAAGCTTTCTTT. Amino acids: CASSFRLTGPMNTEAFF.

The chain carries TRBV11-1 and TRBJ2-3; 8 nucleotides match TRBD2. From germline, CDR1 is SGHAT and CDR2 FQDESV (reference sequence). The CDR3 is made up of 14 amino acids. V dropped 8 bases and J dropped 4; count of bases not matched to a gene: 8. The CDR3 nucleotides are TGTGCCAGCGGCGGGGGGAGGTCCGCAGATACGCAGTATTTT. Its translation: CASGGGRSADTQYF.

The chain joins TRBV3-1 (or the pseudogene TRBV3-2) to TRBJ1-6; no firm D call. Looked up from germline, CDR1 is LGHDT and CDR2 is YNNKEL (reference sequence). The CDR3 is 14 amino acids. The V end lost 5 bases, the J end lost 8 bases, and 13 bases lay between the germline ends. This CDR3 reads CASSLEGSYSPLHF. The CDR3 region has the DNA TGTGCCAGCAGCTTGGAAGGGAGCTATTCACCCCTCCACTTT.

The genes are TRBV7-8 and TRBJ2-1; the D gene is possibly TRBD2 (5 bases). The CDR3 runs 16 residues. Germline V lookup: CDR1 SGHVS, CDR2 FQNEAQ. The V end lost 1 base, the J end lost 3 bases, and 13 bases lay between the germline ends. This chain's CDR3 is CASSLVLVAGYNEQFF. The CDR3, as DNA: TGTGCCAGCAGCTTAGTCCTAGTGGCGGGCTACAATGAGCAGTTCTTC.

V gene TRBV19 combines with J gene TRBJ1-2; D is possibly TRBD1 (6 bases). This CDR3 contains 13 residues. V was trimmed by 4 bases and J by 3 bases, leaving 9 bases between them. In germline, CDR1 is LNHDA, CDR2 SQIVND (reference sequence). Here the CDR3 reads CASSNRAYYGYTF. The CDR3 DNA reads TGTGCCAGTAGTAACAGGGCTTACTATGGCTACACCTTC.

The J gene is TRBJ1-6, the V gene TRBV5-1; 8 nucleotides align to TRBD1. The junction had 13 bases not matched to a gene; V was cut back by 6 bases and J by 8 bases. The CDR3 length is 16 residues. Germline loops: CDR1 SGHRS, CDR2 YFSETQ. This chain's CDR3 is CASTLAAGGIDSPLHF. Written as DNA, the CDR3 is TGCGCCAGCACCCTGGCGGCAGGGGGCATTGATTCACCCCTCCACTTT.

This clone was found once. The chain employs TRBV5-8 and TRBJ1-1; D uncertain. The V end was cut by 3 bases, the J end by 9 bases, with 9 bases between. Per the germline V gene, CDR1 is SGHTS and CDR2 is YDEGEE. The CDR3 contains 11 residues. The CDR3 sequence: CASSSLAQAFF. In nucleotides, the CDR3 is TGTGCCAGCAGCTCGTTGGCCCAAGCTTTCTTT.

This sequence joins TRBV7-2 and TRBJ2-1; 9 bases match TRBD2. This CDR3 has 15 residues. Germline V lookup: CDR1 SGHTA, CDR2 FQGNSA. V trimming: 5 bases; J trimming: 10 bases; junction bases outside the gene matches: 12. The CDR3 DNA is TGTGCCAGCAGCCCCTCTGCGGGAGGGCCGATGGAGCAGTTCTTC. This codes for CASSPSAGGPMEQFF.